A single sample gave rise to the 2 T cell receptor beta chains below, sequenced in a study of blood T cell repertoires in COVID-19. Clones were sequenced by immunoSEQ multiplex PCR, and TCRdb holds only the in-frame ones, with some missing. The sample includes around 250,000 clones, around nine tenths seen only once; the top ten take about 8.7%. The sample comprised peripheral blood. The source of these receptors is a man between 40 and 49 years old with active or convalescent COVID-19.

The genes are TRBV7-9 and TRBJ2-1; TRBD1 might be the D (6 bases). V lost 5 bases, J lost 2 bases, and 13 bases lay in between. This CDR3 contains 15 residues. In germline, CDR1 is SEHNR, CDR2 FQNEAQ (reference sequence). The CDR3 nucleotides read TGTGCCAGCAGCCAATTGGGGGACACCTACAATGAGCAGTTCTTC. Translating it yields CASSQLGDTYNEQFF.

This chain connects TRBV4-1 to TRBJ2-5; no reliable D call. Germline V gene data show CDR1 as MGHRA and CDR2 as YSYEKL. The CDR3 sequence is 15 residues long. V was shortened by 6 bases and J by 4 bases, with 18 bases between the two germline ends. The CDR3 loop is CASSRYDGVGETQYF. Here the CDR3 DNA reads TGCGCCAGCAGTCGATATGACGGAGTTGGAGAGACCCAGTACTTC.